This entry lists 28 T cell receptor beta chains sequenced from one sample in a study of Graves' ophthalmopathy and Graves' hyperthyroidism. Scientists amplified the TCR beta CDR3 regions from RNA transcripts. The library came from an HTBI-primed first-round RT-PCR and a second-round multiplex PCR. TCRdb re-called the multiplex PCR reads through MiXCR, storing one row per CDR3 protein. The sample has some 750,000 distinct CDR3 sequences; 40% are singletons. Sequenced: peripheral blood. These receptors were collected from an adult man with Graves' ophthalmopathy.

V is TRBV10-2 and J is TRBJ2-7, with 15 bases fitting TRBD2. From germline, CDR1 is WSHSY and CDR2 SAAADI. This CDR3 spans 17 amino acids. Trimming cost V 7 bases and J 4 bases; bases outside gene matches: 11. CDR3 sequence reads: CASTPGTSGRTIYEQYF. The CDR3 nucleotides are TGCGCCAGCACCCCTGGGACTAGCGGGAGGACTATTTACGAGCAGTACTTC.

This clonotype was seen at least ten times. CDR3 in DNA: TGTGCCAGCAGCCCTCGACAGGGTTTGAGGGGCTACACCTTC. Protein sequence: CASSPRQGLRGYTF. V usage is TRBV7-2 and J usage is TRBJ1-2; 7 nucleotides agree with TRBD1. Germline CDR1 and CDR2: SGHTA and FQGNSA. CDR3 length equals 14 residues. Unmatched junction bases numbered 11, after V lost 5 bases and J lost 8 bases.

V usage is TRBV24-1 and J usage is TRBJ1-5; D gene unclear. Germline V CDR1 and CDR2: KGHDR, SFDVKD. This CDR3 comprises 14 residues. Between the trimmed V and J ends, which lost 4 bases and 11 bases, there was a span of 17 bases. The CDR3 protein is CATSDPAGEETQHF. CDR3 nucleotide sequence: TGTGCCACCAGTGACCCCGCCGGGGAGGAGACCCAGCATTTT.

This clonotype was counted at least ten times. V usage is TRBV29-1 and J usage is TRBJ2-7; TRBD2 matches 8 bases. Germline lookup yields CDR1 SQVTM and CDR2 ANQGSEA. V dropped 4 bases and J dropped 3; count of bases not matched to a gene: 5. This CDR3 contains 13 residues. The CDR3, as DNA: TGCAGCGTTGTCGGGGGGGCGTTCTACGAGCAGTACTTC. Amino acid sequence: CSVVGGAFYEQYF.

This clonotype was seen repeatedly, ten times or more. V usage is TRBV29-1 and J usage is TRBJ2-7, with 7 bases that match TRBD1. V dropped 7 bases and J dropped 3; count of bases not matched to a gene: 9. The CDR3 loop spans 13 amino acids. The germline gives CDR1 SQVTM, CDR2 ANQGSEA. The CDR3 DNA sequence: TGCAGCGCCGAGACAGGGATCGTCTACGAGCAGTACTTC. Translating it yields CSAETGIVYEQYF.

This clonotype occurred many times. This chain uses TRBV2 with TRBJ2-7, with TRBD1 matching over 11 bases. Germline V gene lookup returns CDR1 SNHLY and CDR2 FYNNEI. The J segment lost 2 bases and the V segment lost 5 bases, leaving 2 bases of the junction unmatched. The CDR3 extends over 14 amino acids. The CDR3 region is CASSQGQGAYEQYF. DNA of the CDR3: TGTGCCAGCAGTCAGGGACAGGGGGCCTACGAGCAGTACTTC.

The rearrangement joins TRBV7-2 to TRBJ2-7; the D gene could be TRBD1 or TRBD2 (5 bases each). Germline lookup yields CDR1 SGHTA and CDR2 FQGNSA. The V gene lost 1 base and the J gene lost 3 bases, with 25 bases spanning the gap. This CDR3 is 19 amino acids long. In DNA form, the CDR3 reads TGTGCCAGCAGCTTAGTCGGTCGGCAAACGGGACCCCTTGGCTACGAGCAGTACTTC. This codes for CASSLVGRQTGPLGYEQYF.

This clonotype was detected ten times or more. The V call is TRBV15, the J call TRBJ1-1; D might be TRBD1 (6 bases). V dropped 1 base and J dropped 6 bases, with 12 bases sitting between them. The CDR3 length is 14 residues. Germline CDR1 and CDR2: LNHNV and YYDKDF (reference sequence). CDR3 amino acids: CATSRGGEGAEAFF. The CDR3 DNA reads TGTGCCACCAGCAGAGGAGGGGAGGGGGCTGAAGCTTTCTTT.

The chain has TRBV19 and TRBJ1-1, with no clear D. Trimming cost V 3 bases and J 0 bases, with 5 bases left between them. The CDR3 extends over 13 amino acids. Germline CDR1 is LNHDA and CDR2 is SQIVND (reference sequence). CDR3 sequence reads: CASSMALNTEAFF. The CDR3 DNA sequence: TGTGCCAGTAGTATGGCCCTGAACACTGAAGCTTTCTTT.

The J gene is TRBJ2-7, the V gene TRBV9; 9 positions agree with TRBD1. The V gene end was trimmed by 7 bases and the J gene end by 0 bases; junction bases not matched to a gene: 17. Germline V gives CDR1 SGDLS, CDR2 YYNGEE. The CDR3 covers 18 residues. In nucleotides, the CDR3 is TGTGCCAGCGCCAAGGCCCTCTCCGGGACAGGGAGCTCCTACGAGCAGTACTTC. Its translation is CASAKALSGTGSSYEQYF.

The gene calls are TRBV12-3 or TRBV12-4 and TRBJ2-6; D gene unclear. The CDR3 extends over 16 amino acids. The germline V and J ends were trimmed by 4 bases and 0 bases, with 10 bases remaining between them. The CDR3 region is CASSYSFSSGANVLTF. For the CDR3, the DNA is TGTGCCAGCAGTTACTCATTCAGCTCTGGGGCCAACGTCCTGACTTTC.

The V call is TRBV7-9, the J call TRBJ2-7, with 14 bases identical to TRBD2. CDR1 and CDR2 (germline): SEHNR, FQNEAQ (reference sequence). The V gene end was trimmed by 5 bases and the J gene end by 6 bases; junction bases not matched to a gene: 3. This CDR3 is 14 amino acids long. The CDR3 DNA reads TGTGCCAGCAGCCACGGACTAGCGGGAGGCGAGCAGTACTTC. The encoded protein is CASSHGLAGGEQYF. Together with reference TRBV7-9 and TRBJ2-7, the CDR3 gives the full variable domain: DTGVSQNPRHKITKRGQNVTFRCDPISEHNRLYWYRQTLGQGPEFLTYFQNEAQLEKSRLLSDRFSAERPKGSFSTLEIQRTEQGDSAMYLCASSHGLAGGEQYFGPGTRLTVT.

This clonotype came up many times. The gene calls are TRBV10-3 and TRBJ1-5, with D unresolved. This CDR3 contains 13 residues. V lost 3 bases and J lost 1, with 4 bases in between. The V gene's germline CDR1 is ENHRY and CDR2 SYGVKD. The CDR3 coding sequence is TGTGCCATCAGTGAAGAGAGCAATCAGCCCCAGCATTTT. It translates to CAISEESNQPQHF.

This chain joins TRBV2 and TRBJ2-7; 11 bases map to TRBD2. J gave up 1 base and V 6 bases, and 11 bases lay outside the gene matches. Germline CDR1 reads SNHLY; CDR2 reads FYNNEI. The CDR3 runs 17 residues. The CDR3 region has the DNA TGTGCCAGCAGCCAACCTACTAGCGGGAGTGGATCCTACGAGCAGTACTTC. Its protein product is CASSQPTSGSGSYEQYF.

The V call is TRBV14, the J call TRBJ1-1; D ambiguous. The ends were cut back, 4 bases at V and 8 bases at J, with 11 bases in the middle. CDR1 is SGHDN, CDR2 FVKESK, per germline. The length of the CDR3 is 12 residues. The CDR3 sequence: CASSLTRAEAFF. CDR3 nucleotides: TGTGCCAGCAGCCTGACCCGGGCGGAAGCTTTCTTT.

This clonotype was observed many times. This chain uses TRBV29-1 with TRBJ2-6, with D perhaps TRBD1 (5 bases). From germline, CDR1 is SQVTM and CDR2 ANQGSEA. The CDR3 is 13 amino acids. The ends were cut back, 7 bases at V and 2 bases at J, with 9 bases in the middle. CDR3 amino acids: CSARVAGANVLTF. The DNA of the CDR3 is TGCAGCGCCAGGGTCGCTGGGGCCAACGTCCTGACTTTC.

A note on this clonotype: A much larger clone differs by one base, so this may be a read error. The chain recombines TRBV10-1 with TRBJ1-5; no reliable D call. Germline V gene data show CDR1 as WNHNN and CDR2 as SYGVQD (reference sequence). The CDR3 covers 11 residues. CDR3 sequence reads: CASISDQSQHF. The CDR3 nucleotides read TGCGCCTCCATTTCGGATCAGTCCCAGCATTTT.

The gene calls are TRBV2 and TRBJ2-5; 9 bases match TRBD2. The length of the CDR3 is 19 residues. V trimming: 6 bases; J trimming: 1 base; junction bases outside the gene matches: 18. Germline assignment: CDR1 SNHLY and CDR2 FYNNEI. CDR3 protein: CASSLDSVNVAGVQETQYF. For the CDR3, the DNA is TGTGCCAGCAGCTTAGATTCCGTGAACGTAGCGGGGGTCCAAGAGACCCAGTACTTC.

The chain links TRBV20-1 to TRBJ1-3; a weak D match, TRBD1 (5 bases). V lost 0 bases, J lost 4 bases, and 13 bases lay in between. The CDR3 runs to 15 residues. Germline V lookup: CDR1 DFQATT, CDR2 SNEGSKA (reference sequence). CDR3 in amino acids: CSARDGDGDGNTIYF. The CDR3 region has the DNA TGCAGTGCTAGAGATGGGGATGGGGACGGAAACACCATATATTTT.

This clonotype was recorded many times. The chain has TRBV7-2 and TRBJ1-4; 7 bases align to TRBD1. The CDR3 consists of 15 residues. V lost 5 bases, J lost 10 bases, and 13 bases stayed unmatched. Germline V gene data show CDR1 as SGHTA and CDR2 as FQGNSA. CDR3 in DNA: TGTGCCAGCAGCACCCGGACAGGTGGGGTCGGAAAACTGTTTTTT. Its translation: CASSTRTGGVGKLFF.

The genes are TRBV25-1 and TRBJ1-4; 10 positions match TRBD1. Trimming took 6 bases from V and 4 from J; bases not matched to a gene: 11. CDR1 is MGHDK and CDR2 is SYGVNS in the germline V gene. The CDR3 is 17 residues long. Here the CDR3 reads CASSLRTGGGGNEKLFF. The CDR3 region has the DNA TGTGCCAGCAGCCTGAGGACAGGGGGGGGGGGTAATGAAAAACTGTTTTTT.

At least ten counts were recorded for this clonotype. The V call is TRBV29-1, the J call TRBJ2-6, with no clear D. Deletions cut 6 bases from V and 1 base from J, with 16 bases between. From germline, CDR1 is SQVTM and CDR2 ANQGSEA. The CDR3 contains 16 residues. DNA for the CDR3: TGCAGCGTCGAACTCATTCTAAGTTCTGGGGCCAACGTCCTGACTTTC. Translated, it gives CSVELILSSGANVLTF.

This chain joins TRBV10-2 and TRBJ1-3; possible D gene TRBD1, 5 bases. V lost 6 bases, J lost 7 bases, and 10 bases lay in between. This CDR3 has 12 amino acids. CDR1 is WSHSY and CDR2 is SAAADI in the germline V gene. The CDR3 DNA reads as TGCGCCAGCAGGGGCGAGGGGAACACCATATATTTT. Amino acid sequence: CASRGEGNTIYF.

The chain links TRBV9 to TRBJ1-6, with D perhaps TRBD1 (5 bases). Looked up from germline, CDR1 is SGDLS and CDR2 is YYNGEE. CDR3 size: 17 residues. V was trimmed by 3 bases and J by 0 bases, leaving 13 bases between them. CDR3 DNA sequence: TGTGCCAGCAGCGACTCGGGACGGAGCTCCTATAATTCACCCCTCCACTTT. It yields the protein CASSDSGRSSYNSPLHF. The full variable domain, rest sourced from reference TRBV9 and TRBJ1-6, is DSGVTQTPKHLITATGQRVTLRCSPRSGDLSVYWYQQSLDQGLQFLIQYYNGEERAKGNILERFSAQQFPDLHSELNLSSLELGDSALYFCASSDSGRSSYNSPLHFGNGTRLTVT.

There are many counts of this clonotype. The genes are TRBV2 and TRBJ2-5, with D perhaps matching TRBD1 or TRBD2 (5 bases each). Germline values: CDR1 SNHLY, CDR2 FYNNEI. V was clipped by 7 bases and J by 0 bases, with 12 bases between them. The CDR3 sequence is 14 residues long. The CDR3 DNA is TGTGCCAGCAAGGCCTGGGGGTACCAAGAGACCCAGTACTTC. Translation gives CASKAWGYQETQYF.

This clonotype was seen a few times. The rearrangement uses TRBV7-9 and TRBJ1-1, with a tentative D call TRBD1 (6 bases). Germline-derived CDR1 and CDR2 are SEHNR and FQNEAQ (reference sequence). This CDR3 contains 17 residues. Trimming took off 5 bases at V and 1 base at J, with 20 bases between the two ends. DNA for the CDR3: TGTGCCAGCAGCCCAACAGGGAGCCCGCGCGCGAACACTGAAGCTTTCTTT. It specifies CASSPTGSPRANTEAFF.

The table lists this clonotype with many counts. This chain joins TRBV19 and TRBJ1-2; D uncertain. V was shortened by 6 bases and J by 4 bases, with 18 bases between the two germline ends. Per germline, CDR1 LNHDA and CDR2 SQIVND (reference sequence). The CDR3 loop spans 15 amino acids. The DNA for the CDR3 is TGTGCCAGTAGCCAACACCGGCTGCGGGGCTATGGCTACACCTTC. Translating gives CASSQHRLRGYGYTF.

Only a few counts were recorded for this clonotype. The chain has TRBV20-1 and TRBJ1-5, with D unclear. The CDR3 has 14 amino acids. V lost 2 bases and J lost 2, with 10 bases in between. CDR1 is DFQATT and CDR2 is SNEGSKA in the germline V gene (reference sequence). The CDR3 bases are TGCAGTGCTAGATACCAGTTTGGCAATCAGCCCCAGCATTTT. Protein: CSARYQFGNQPQHF.